This T cell receptor (beta chain) originates from a study of T cell changes during pregnancy in multiple sclerosis. The repertoire was sequenced with immunoSEQ multiplex PCR; TCRdb's copy has only in-frame clones and lacks some. The sample includes some 61,000 clones, about 90% of them seen just once. The material was peripheral blood, obtained in the second trimester of pregnancy. The sequence was obtained from a female donor with multiple sclerosis, enrolled in a pregnancy study.

For the CDR3, the DNA is TGTGCCAGCAGGAACTTCGGGGGCACAGATACGCAGTATTTT. It encodes CASRNFGGTDTQYF. The chain couples TRBV7-8 to TRBJ2-3, with TRBD2 as a possible D gene (5 bases). Deletions cut 6 bases from V and 1 base from J, with 11 bases between. CDR3 length equals 14 residues. Germline-derived CDR1 and CDR2 are SGHVS and FQNEAQ.